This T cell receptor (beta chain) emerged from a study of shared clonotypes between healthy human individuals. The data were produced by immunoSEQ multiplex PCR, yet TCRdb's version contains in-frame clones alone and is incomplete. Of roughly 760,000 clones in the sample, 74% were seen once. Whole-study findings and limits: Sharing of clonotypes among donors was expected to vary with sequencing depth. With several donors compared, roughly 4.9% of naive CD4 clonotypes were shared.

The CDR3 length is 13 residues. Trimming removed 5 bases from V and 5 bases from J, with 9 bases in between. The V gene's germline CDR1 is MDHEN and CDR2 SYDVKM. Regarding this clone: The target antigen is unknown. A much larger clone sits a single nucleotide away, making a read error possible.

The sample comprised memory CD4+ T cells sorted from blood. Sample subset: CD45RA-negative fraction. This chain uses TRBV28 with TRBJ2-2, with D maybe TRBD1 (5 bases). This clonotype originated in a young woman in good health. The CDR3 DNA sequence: TGTGCCAGCAGTCTACAGGAAACCGGGGAGCTGTTTTTT. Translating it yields CASSLQETGELFF.